The present TCR beta chain was sequenced within a study of blood T cells in healthy people across ages. Study results and limitations: Naive T cell percentage and TCR beta diversity correlated strongly. PBMC samples, being unsorted, prevented any conclusive comparison of naive and antigen-experienced cells.

The CDR3 spans 14 residues. The V gene's germline CDR1 is LGHDT and CDR2 YNNKEL (reference sequence). Trimming took off 4 bases at V and 5 bases at J, with 12 bases between the two ends. This clonotype showed up just a few times. The antigen is not known. Alongside a J-beta primer mix, a sample-barcoded 5' primer served in a second PCR lasting about 7 to 11 cycles. TCRdb re-called the 5' RACE reads with MiXCR, one entry per CDR3 protein. The sample lists 1.5 million to 1.8 million distinct CDR3 sequences; 40% to 45% were seen once. Every participating donor contributed 8 to 10 milliliters of peripheral blood through a draw.

Specimen: blood. This chain joins TRBV3-1 and TRBJ2-1; D is ambiguous. The origin of this receptor is a woman aged 18 to 35 in good health. Here the CDR3 DNA reads TGTGCCAGCAGCCTTCTCCTGCGGCACAATGAGCAGTTCTTC. Translating gives CASSLLLRHNEQFF.